Shown below are 14 T cell receptor beta chains from a single sample sequenced in a study of T cells in Graves' hyperthyroidism and ophthalmopathy. Researchers took RNA transcripts and amplified the TCR beta CDR3 regions from them. Initially, a first-round RT-PCR of the TCR CDR3 employed the HTBI primer set. TCRdb reprocessed the multiplex PCR reads via MiXCR and lists one record per CDR3 protein. Of some 210,000 distinct CDR3 sequences in the sample, over 15% are singletons; the top ten hold around 50%. Specimen: blood. These receptors were collected from a man aged 50 to 60 with Graves' hyperthyroidism.

This clonotype showed up many times. This chain uses TRBV28 with TRBJ1-1; a possible D gene is TRBD1 (6 bases). Trimming took 5 bases from V and 1 from J, leaving 14 bases between them. This CDR3 contains 15 residues. Germline-derived CDR1 and CDR2 are MDHEN and SYDVKM. The CDR3 is CASSPRTDENTEAFF. CDR3 nucleotides: TGTGCCAGCAGTCCACGGACAGATGAGAACACTGAAGCTTTCTTT.

The sample holds many counts of this clonotype. The chain carries TRBV5-5 and TRBJ2-1; D not resolved. The CDR3 consists of 14 residues. Trimming removed 2 bases at V and 0 bases at J, with 6 bases between. The germline V gene has CDR1 SGHKS and CDR2 YYEKEE (reference sequence). The CDR3 sequence is CASSLYGSYNEQFF. In nucleotides, the CDR3 is TGTGCCAGCAGCTTATACGGCTCCTACAATGAGCAGTTCTTC.

This clonotype was counted ten times or more. Here the CDR3 reads CASSHIRGGTGELFF. In DNA form, the CDR3 reads TGTGCCAGCAGCCATATTAGAGGTGGAACCGGGGAGCTGTTTTTT. The chain couples TRBV3-1 to TRBJ2-2; no reliable D call. From germline, CDR1 is LGHDT and CDR2 YNNKEL (reference sequence). The CDR3 runs to 15 residues. Trimming took off 3 bases at V and 5 bases at J, with 13 bases between the two ends.

This clonotype was seen ten or more times. V usage is TRBV2 and J usage is TRBJ2-3; D is ambiguous. The CDR3 contains 12 residues. Germline V CDR1 and CDR2: SNHLY, FYNNEI. With 7 bases removed from V and 0 bases from J, the gap between germline ends came to 5 bases. CDR3 bases: TGTGCCAGCAAAGCTAGCACAGATACGCAGTATTTT. Translation gives CASKASTDTQYF.

V usage is TRBV13 and J usage is TRBJ2-6, with TRBD1 as a possible D gene (6 bases). The V end was cut by 5 bases, the J end by 0 bases, with 14 bases between. The CDR3 loop spans 17 amino acids. Germline loops: CDR1 PRHDT, CDR2 FYEKMQ (reference sequence). The chain's CDR3 is CASSPRQDFSGANVLTF. DNA of the CDR3: TGTGCCAGCAGCCCCCGACAGGACTTCTCTGGGGCCAACGTCCTGACTTTC.

This clonotype appeared many times. This chain connects TRBV12-3 or TRBV12-4 to TRBJ2-7; D uncertain. CDR3 length equals 14 residues. V was clipped by 4 bases and J by 7 bases, with 17 bases between them. CDR3 protein: CASSSGLLWKEQYF. CDR3 DNA: TGTGCCAGCAGTTCGGGCCTTCTCTGGAAAGAGCAGTACTTC.

V is TRBV5-1 and J is TRBJ1-1, with 9 positions matching TRBD1. The CDR3 is made up of 15 amino acids. Germline V gene data show CDR1 as SGHRS and CDR2 as YFSETQ. Trimming removed 4 bases from V and 5 bases from J; junction bases left unmatched: 9. CDR3 in amino acids: CASSRAAGQGTEAFF. The CDR3 DNA reads as TGCGCCAGCAGCCGGGCTGCTGGACAGGGGACTGAAGCTTTCTTT.

Worth noting for this clonotype: A much larger clone differs by one base, so this may be a read error. This chain uses TRBV3-1 with TRBJ1-1, with D uncertain. Germline V CDR1 and CDR2: LGHDT, YNNKEL (reference sequence). CDR3 length: 12 amino acids. The CDR3 nucleotides read TGTGCCAACAGCCATTCTGTCACTGAAGCTTTCTTT. Translation: CANSHSVTEAFF.

This clonotype was found many times. The chain couples TRBV5-1 to TRBJ1-6; TRBD1 is a possible D gene (5 bases). The V gene's germline CDR1 is SGHRS and CDR2 YFSETQ. The V end lost 0 bases, the J end lost 10 bases, and 11 bases lay between the germline ends. The CDR3 is 14 residues long. CDR3 sequence: CASSLEGVNSPLHF. DNA for the CDR3: TGCGCCAGCAGCTTGGAAGGGGTGAACTCACCCCTCCACTTT.

In this sample, this clonotype turned up many times. This chain uses TRBV20-1 with TRBJ2-7; 8 bases fit TRBD2. Trimming cost V 2 bases and J 4 bases; bases outside gene matches: 4. The CDR3 extends over 13 amino acids. Germline V CDR1 and CDR2: DFQATT, SNEGSKA (reference sequence). The CDR3 here is CSARFLAGYEQYF. CDR3 nucleotide sequence: TGCAGTGCTAGATTTTTAGCGGGATACGAGCAGTACTTC.

Remarks on this clonotype: One end of the junction fails to match germline, which may point to a read error. The chain is built from TRBV7-6 and TRBJ2-7, with a weak D call TRBD1 (5 bases). CDR3 length: 15 residues. The germline V gene has CDR1 SGHVS and CDR2 FNYEAQ. DNA of the CDR3: TGTGCCAGCAGCTTAGGAGCAGGGATTACCTACGGGCAGTACTTC. Translated: CASSLGAGITYGQYF. The full variable domain, in which reference TRBV7-6 and TRBJ2-7 provide the parts outside the CDR3, is GAGVSQSPRYKVTKRGQDVALRCDPISGHVSLYWYRQALGQGPEFLTYFNYEAQQDKSGLPNDRFSAERPEGSISTLTIQRTEQRDSAMYRCASSLGAGITYGQYFGPGTRLTVT.

The chain couples TRBV5-4 to TRBJ2-7, with D hard to call. The V gene's germline CDR1 is SGHNT and CDR2 YYREEE (reference sequence). This CDR3 is 14 amino acids long. Trimming removed 2 bases at V and 0 bases at J, with 9 bases between. The CDR3 is CASSFRPGSYEQYF. The CDR3 DNA sequence: TGTGCCAGCAGCTTTCGGCCCGGCTCCTACGAGCAGTACTTC.

This clonotype was detected ten times or more. The chain carries TRBV20-1 and TRBJ2-7; D gene ambiguous. This CDR3 contains 10 residues. From germline, CDR1 is DFQATT and CDR2 SNEGSKA (reference sequence). Trimming pared 5 bases from V and 3 bases from J, leaving 5 bases between. The CDR3: CSAFDYEQYF. The CDR3 DNA is TGCAGTGCTTTCGACTACGAGCAGTACTTC.

CDR3 residues: CASSLLRAGELFF. DNA of the CDR3: TGTGCCAGCAGCTTACTCAGGGCCGGGGAGCTGTTTTTT. The V and J genes are TRBV7-2 and TRBJ2-2; tentatively, D is TRBD1 (5 bases). The CDR3 totals 13 residues. CDR1 and CDR2 from the germline V gene are SGHTA and FQGNSA. V was clipped by 2 bases and J by 6 bases, with 7 bases between them.